A selection of T cell receptor beta chains follows, all from one sample in a study of graft-versus-host responses after intestinal transplantation. Using immunoSEQ multiplex PCR, the repertoire was profiled, and TCRdb retains in-frame clones only, with some absent. The sample contains over 45,000 clones, around 90% of which appear only once. Sequencing used PBMCs, obtained 26 days after transplant. These receptors were obtained from a human patient who received an intestinal transplant, so some T cells may come from the graft donor. CDR3s include the opening cysteine and the closing phenylalanine or tryptophan. The D gene is left open where the match is weak. Part of the rows lack a size; the others show once, few, many or a class for expanded clones.

j_gene: TRBJ2-2; d_gene: -; v_gene: TRBV28; abundance: few; CDR3aa: CASSLVGGGTGELFF; CDR3nt: TGTGCCAGCAGTTTGGTCGGAGGCGGCACCGGGGAGCTGTTTTTT
j_gene: TRBJ2-7; d_gene: TRBD2; v_gene: TRBV27; abundance: -; CDR3aa: CASSLGGIPYEQYF; CDR3nt: TGTGCCAGCAGTTTGGGGGGGATCCCCTACGAGCAGTACTTC
j_gene: TRBJ2-7; d_gene: TRBD1; v_gene: TRBV13; abundance: -; CDR3aa: CASSLDRGYEQYF; CDR3nt: TGTGCCAGCAGCTTAGACAGGGGTTACGAGCAGTACTTC
j_gene: TRBJ1-1; d_gene: -; v_gene: TRBV5-4; abundance: -; CDR3aa: CASSPWTEMNTEAFF; CDR3nt: TGTGCCAGCAGCCCATGGACAGAGATGAACACTGAAGCTTTCTTT
j_gene: TRBJ2-7; d_gene: -; v_gene: TRBV12-1; abundance: -; CDR3aa: CASSFALQGPLRVSYEQYF; CDR3nt: TGTGCCAGCAGCTTTGCGCTTCAGGGTCCCCTTAGAGTTTCCTACGAGCAGTACTTC
j_gene: TRBJ2-1; d_gene: -; v_gene: TRBV7-6; abundance: -; CDR3aa: CASSPRAGADNEQFF; CDR3nt: TGTGCCAGCAGCCCCCGAGCCGGTGCCGACAATGAGCAGTTCTTC
j_gene: TRBJ2-7; d_gene: -; v_gene: TRBV19; abundance: -; CDR3aa: CASSDSGQKYF; CDR3nt: TGTGCCAGTAGTGACTCGGGACAAAAGTACTTC
j_gene: TRBJ2-1; d_gene: -; v_gene: TRBV12-5; abundance: -; CDR3aa: CASGSLGNEQFF; CDR3nt: TGTGCTAGTGGTTCACTAGGGAATGAGCAGTTCTTC
j_gene: TRBJ2-7; d_gene: -; v_gene: TRBV7-8; abundance: -; CDR3aa: CASSLAPSSYEQYF; CDR3nt: TGTGCCAGCAGCTTGGCCCCAAGCTCCTACGAGCAGTACTTC
j_gene: TRBJ1-1; d_gene: -; v_gene: TRBV4-1; abundance: -; CDR3aa: CASSPGQMNTEAFF; CDR3nt: TGCGCCAGCAGCCCGGGACAAATGAACACTGAAGCTTTCTTT
j_gene: TRBJ1-5; d_gene: -; v_gene: TRBV15; abundance: -; CDR3aa: CATSRPRNQPQHF; CDR3nt: TGTGCCACCAGCAGACCGAGAAATCAGCCCCAGCATTTT
j_gene: TRBJ1-2; d_gene: -; v_gene: TRBV29-1; abundance: -; CDR3aa: CSVEPLPQGGGSPYGYTF; CDR3nt: TGCAGCGTTGAACCACTGCCACAGGGCGGGGGGTCCCCCTATGGCTACACCTTC
j_gene: TRBJ2-7; d_gene: TRBD1; v_gene: TRBV2; abundance: -; CDR3aa: CASGRTGPSEQYF; CDR3nt: TGTGCCAGCGGAAGGACAGGGCCATCCGAGCAGTACTTC